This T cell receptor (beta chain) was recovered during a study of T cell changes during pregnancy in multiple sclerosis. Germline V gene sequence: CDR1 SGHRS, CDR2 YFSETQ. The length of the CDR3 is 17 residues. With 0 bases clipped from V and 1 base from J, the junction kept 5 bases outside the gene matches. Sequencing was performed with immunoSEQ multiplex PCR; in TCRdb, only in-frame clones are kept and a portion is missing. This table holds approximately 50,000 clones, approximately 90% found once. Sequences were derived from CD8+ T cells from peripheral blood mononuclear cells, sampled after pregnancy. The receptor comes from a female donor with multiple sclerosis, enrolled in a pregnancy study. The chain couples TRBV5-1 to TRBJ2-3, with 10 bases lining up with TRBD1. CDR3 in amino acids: CASSLVSGTGGTDTQYF. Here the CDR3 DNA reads TGCGCCAGCAGCTTGGTTAGCGGGACAGGGGGCACAGATACGCAGTATTTT.